Sequencing of this T cell receptor beta chain was carried out in a study of cytomegalovirus exposure and HLA in healthy donors. This CDR3 contains 13 residues. PCR primers comprised 60 Vbeta and 13 Jbeta primers. Clones were sequenced by immunoSEQ multiplex PCR, and TCRdb holds only the in-frame ones, with some missing. Altogether about 220,000 clones are present, approximately 70% being singletons, with the ten largest covering 1.8%. Sequencing was done on a sample of PBMCs. The clonotype originates from a woman in her twenties or thirties in good health and CMV-seronegative. The rearrangement joins TRBV1 to TRBJ1-5; the D segment call TRBD1 is taken from the table without a DNA check. TRBV1 is a recognized pseudogene. This CDR3 is CTSSQVRGQPQHF. The CDR3 DNA follows: TGCACCAGCAGCCAAGTTAGGGGGCAGCCCCAGCATTTT.